This is a list of T cell receptor beta chains from one sample in a study of blood T cells in healthy people across ages. TCRdb fed the 5' RACE reads into MiXCR, producing one record per CDR3 protein. The sample holds some 900,000 distinct CDR3 sequences; 25% to 30% are singletons and the top ten take 15% to 20%. The specimen sequenced was blood. These receptors originate from a woman older than 75 in good health. The CDR3 runs from the conserved cysteine through the conserved F or W. The order of the fields is D gene, V gene, clone size, J gene, CDR3 protein. A D gene is named only where the DNA matches it firmly. Not every row has a clone size; where given, it reads once, few, many or a size class.

TRBD1	TRBV18	-	TRBJ2-3	CASSPAGGRTDTQYF
-	TRBV6-5	-	TRBJ2-2	CASSRTTGGNTGELFF
TRBD2	TRBV4-3	many	TRBJ2-1	CASSQDYQGTSGAYNEQFF
-	TRBV10-1	-	TRBJ2-1	CASSESVQASSYNEQFF
-	TRBV5-1	many	TRBJ2-2	CASNRGTGELFF
-	TRBV6-1	many	TRBJ2-3	CASGQGPHHTQYF
-	TRBV5-1	-	-	CASSLGGIVETQYF
-	TRBV4-2	many	TRBJ2-3	CASSQDSSDTQYF
-	TRBV27	many	TRBJ1-2	CASSLSAGRYGYTF
-	TRBV7-2	many	TRBJ1-2	CASSLPGLVYGYTF
TRBD1	TRBV5-1	many	TRBJ2-5	CASSFFSRDRQETQYF
-	TRBV2	-	TRBJ1-2	CASSEWRSLTF
TRBD2	TRBV20-1	many	TRBJ2-1	CSAQLAGVSNEQFF
TRBD1	TRBV20-1	-	TRBJ2-2	CSAPGQANTGKLFF
-	TRBV2	once	TRBJ2-5	CTSSLETQYF
TRBD1	TRBV27	-	TRBJ2-7	CASSKRTGAPYEQYF
-	TRBV7-6	few	TRBJ2-5	CASSPRGAYF
-	TRBV25-1	many	TRBJ2-6	CAIPQLSGANVLTF
-	TRBV19	-	TRBJ1-6	CASSIGDIAASPLHF
TRBD2	TRBV12-3/TRBV12-4	-	-	CASSLGLAYPYEQYF
-	TRBV24-1	many	TRBJ1-5	CATSDVGNQPQHF
-	TRBV11-3	many	TRBJ2-1	CASRSRDKSHEQFF
-	TRBV20-1	-	TRBJ2-6	CSARARANVLTF
-	TRBV4-1	many	TRBJ2-5	CASSQELRGEETQYF
TRBD1	TRBV12-3/TRBV12-4	many	TRBJ1-6	CASSEQGDGNSPLHF
-	TRBV6-5	many	TRBJ2-1	CASVFLHEQFF
-	TRBV6-6	-	TRBJ1-5	CASSYPDSYSNQPQHF
-	TRBV12-3/TRBV12-4	-	TRBJ2-3	CASSPGTHGDTQYF
TRBD1	TRBV5-1	-	TRBJ1-1	CASSINQGAGMNTEAFF